The 5 T cell receptor beta chains below come from one sample, sequenced in a study of T cells in Graves' hyperthyroidism and ophthalmopathy (dated by TCRdb to 2018 to 2020). The protocol used for the library was multiplex PCR. Sequencing instrument: Illumina HiSeq 2000. Amplification of TCR beta CDR3 regions was carried out from RNA transcripts. The first round of RT-PCR for the TCR CDR3 was performed with the HTBI primer set and the Qiagen OneStep RT-PCR kit. The public reads were reprocessed in TCRdb via fastp at Q25 and MiXCR, keeping in-frame beta chains. One record per CDR3 amino acid sequence lists the most common genes and DNA. The sample table contains 700,000 or so distinct CDR3 sequences; only one count was recorded for roughly 15% of them. The ten largest clones add up to approximately 8% of the sample. The material sequenced was blood. The receptors originated from a man in his late teens or twenties with Graves' hyperthyroidism.

The CDR3 nucleotides are TGCAGCGGGGGGACGGACCTCACCAGAACCGGGGAGCTGTTTTTT. It translates to CSGGTDLTRTGELFF. The chain is built from TRBV29-1 and TRBJ2-2; D assignment may be TRBD1 or TRBD2 (5 bases each). Germline assignment: CDR1 SQVTM and CDR2 ANQGSEA. The CDR3 runs to 15 residues. Trimming pared 7 bases from V and 5 bases from J, leaving 20 bases between.

There are many counts of this clonotype. The CDR3: CASSSRRGVDRAKAQYF. The CDR3 nucleotides read TGTGCCAGCAGCTCCCGGCGGGGAGTGGACAGGGCCAAAGCCCAGTACTTC. V usage is TRBV7-2 and J usage is TRBJ2-5, with 8 bases fitting TRBD1. V was pared by 4 bases and J by 9 bases, with 19 bases of the junction left unmatched. This CDR3 spans 17 amino acids. The germline gives CDR1 SGHTA, CDR2 FQGNSA.

This clonotype was seen more than once but under ten times. CDR3: CASTREVGNEQFF. In DNA, the CDR3 is TGTGCCAGCACGCGGGAGGTAGGGAATGAGCAGTTCTTC. The genes are TRBV6-2 or TRBV6-3 and TRBJ2-1; TRBD2 matches 8 bases. CDR3 length: 13 amino acids. The ends lost 7 bases at V and 7 bases at J; junction bases unmatched: 6. From germline, CDR1 is MNHEY and CDR2 SVGEGT.

This clonotype has ten or more counts. This chain uses TRBV13 with TRBJ1-5; the D gene is possibly TRBD1 (5 bases). There are 13 residues in the CDR3. Germline CDR1 is PRHDT and CDR2 is FYEKMQ (reference sequence). V shed 6 bases and J shed 3 bases, with 9 bases lying between them. The CDR3 spells CASSTGPNQPQHF. DNA for the CDR3: TGTGCCAGCAGTACGGGGCCCAATCAGCCCCAGCATTTT. Filled out from reference TRBV13 and TRBJ1-5, the complete variable domain reads AAGVIQSPRHLIKEKRETATLKCYPIPRHDTVYWYQQGPGQDPQFLISFYEKMQSDKGSIPDRFSAQQFSDYHSELNMSSLELGDSALYFCASSTGPNQPQHFGDGTRLSIL.

This clonotype was counted many times. The chain is built from TRBV10-3 and TRBJ2-7; D is undetermined. Germline loops: CDR1 ENHRY, CDR2 SYGVKD. The length of the CDR3 is 13 residues. The V end was cut by 0 bases, the J end by 6 bases, with 9 bases between. The CDR3 here is CAISESRRLEQYF. DNA for the CDR3: TGTGCCATCAGTGAGTCGAGGCGTCTCGAGCAGTACTTC.